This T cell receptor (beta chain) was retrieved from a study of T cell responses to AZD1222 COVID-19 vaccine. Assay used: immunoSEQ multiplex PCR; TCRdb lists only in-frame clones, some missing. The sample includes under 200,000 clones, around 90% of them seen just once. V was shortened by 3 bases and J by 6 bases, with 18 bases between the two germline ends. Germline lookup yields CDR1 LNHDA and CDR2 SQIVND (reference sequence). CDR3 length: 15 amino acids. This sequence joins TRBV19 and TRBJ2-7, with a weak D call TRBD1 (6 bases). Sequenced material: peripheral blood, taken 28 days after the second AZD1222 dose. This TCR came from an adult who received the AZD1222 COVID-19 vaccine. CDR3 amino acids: CASSMVASGVGEQYF. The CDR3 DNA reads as TGTGCCAGTAGTATGGTCGCTTCAGGGGTCGGCGAGCAGTACTTC.